Sequencing of this TCR beta chain was carried out in a study of graft-versus-host responses after intestinal transplantation. Findings of the study overall: The highest levels of circulating GvH clones went along with early declines in HvG clones after transplant.

Of note for this clone: Its cognate antigen is unknown.

This CDR3 has 18 amino acids. Germline V CDR1 and CDR2: SEHNR, FQNEAQ (reference sequence). V shed 5 bases and J 0 bases; nucleotides not matched to a gene: 7. Method: immunoSEQ multiplex PCR; TCRdb's copy keeps in-frame clones and lacks some. The top ten hold roughly 2% of the sample, which has 15,000 to 20,000 clones, around 79% seen once. The source is a human patient who received an intestinal transplant, so some T cells may come from the graft donor. The material was PBMCs, obtained 14 days after transplant. The V gene is TRBV7-9, the J gene TRBJ2-2, with 12 bases matching TRBD2. The CDR3 here is CASSPTSGGTSNTGELFF. DNA of the CDR3: TGTGCCAGCAGCCCTACTAGCGGGGGGACTTCGAACACCGGGGAGCTGTTTTTT. Full variable domain (rest looked up from reference TRBV7-9 and TRBJ2-2): DTGVSQNPRHKITKRGQNVTFRCDPISEHNRLYWYRQTLGQGPEFLTYFQNEAQLEKSRLLSDRFSAERPKGSFSTLEIQRTEQGDSAMYLCASSPTSGGTSNTGELFFGEGSRLTVL.